Listed below are T cell receptor beta chains from one sample, sequenced in a study of T cells in Graves' hyperthyroidism and ophthalmopathy. TCRdb recomputed calls from the multiplex PCR reads with MiXCR, one row per CDR3 protein. The data hold about 690,000 distinct CDR3 sequences, with roughly 17% observed a single time. The sequenced sample was blood. Every receptor here comes from a man aged 50 to 60 with Graves' hyperthyroidism. Each CDR3 is given with its conserved first and last residue. D genes are given only for firm matches. For some rows the clone size is stated as once, few or many, or as a class when expanded; others skip it.

D gene,clone size,J gene,V gene,CDR3 DNA,CDR3 protein
TRBD1,many,TRBJ1-2,TRBV28,TGTGCCAGCAGTTCACACGGGGGGACAGGGAACTATGGCTACACCTTC,CASSSHGGTGNYGYTF
NA,NA,TRBJ1-3,TRBV2,TGTGCCAGCAGTGAAGGACGGATCCTCTCTGGAAACACCATATATTTT,CASSEGRILSGNTIYF
TRBD2,NA,TRBJ2-1,TRBV7-2,TGTGCCAGCAGCCAGACTAGCGGGAGTATTTTCAATGAGCAGTTCTTC,CASSQTSGSIFNEQFF
NA,NA,TRBJ2-5,TRBV18,TGTGCCAGCTCCCCCAAAAGCCGGACGGAGGAAGAGACCCAGTACTTC,CASSPKSRTEEETQYF
NA,few,TRBJ2-2,TRBV7-6,TGTGCCAGCAGCTTAGTACTTATTTTCGGGACTCCGAACACCGGGGAGCTGTTTTTT,CASSLVLIFGTPNTGELFF
NA,few,TRBJ1-6,TRBV10-3,TGTGCCACAGAGGACGGCTATAATTCACCCCTCCACTTT,CATEDGYNSPLHF
NA,many,TRBJ2-6,TRBV30,TGTGCCTGGATAAGCCCTCGCATAACCGGGGCCAACGTCCTGACTTTC,CAWISPRITGANVLTF
TRBD2,many,TRBJ2-5,TRBV27,TGTGCCAGCAGCCCCGGCCTAGCGGGAGACAAAGAGACCCAGTACTTC,CASSPGLAGDKETQYF
NA,many,TRBJ2-7,TRBV28,TGTGCCAGCAGTTTATTCCCGGACGGGTCCTACGAGCAGTACTTC,CASSLFPDGSYEQYF
NA,many,TRBJ1-1,TRBV7-2,TGTGCCAGCAGCTTATTCTCGAACACTGAAGCTTTCTTT,CASSLFSNTEAFF
NA,many,TRBJ1-4,TRBV10-3,TGTGCCATCAGAGACGAGGCAACTAATGAAAAACTGTTTTTT,CAIRDEATNEKLFF
NA,NA,TRBJ2-3,TRBV6-5,TGTGCCAGCAGTTACTGGGAATGGGGCCCCACAGATACGCAGTATTTT,CASSYWEWGPTDTQYF
TRBD2,NA,TRBJ2-5,TRBV7-9,TGTGCCAGCAGCAGACTAGCGGGCCGGCAGGAGACCCAGTACTTC,CASSRLAGRQETQYF
TRBD2,many,TRBJ2-1,TRBV5-1,TGCGCCAGCAGCTTGGAACGGGTTCTAGCGGGAGGCAATGAGCAGTTCTTC,CASSLERVLAGGNEQFF
TRBD2,few,TRBJ2-5,TRBV12-5,TGTGCTAGTGGTCCTGGCGGGAGTGGTGAGACCCAGTACTTC,CASGPGGSGETQYF
TRBD1,NA,TRBJ2-2,TRBV7-9,TGTGCCAGCAGCTTAAGGACAGGGGGCGTTACCGGGGAGCTGTTTTTT,CASSLRTGGVTGELFF
TRBD1,many,TRBJ1-1,TRBV9,TGTGCCAGCAGCGTAAGGGACAGGGGGAACACTGAAGCTTTCTTT,CASSVRDRGNTEAFF
NA,many,TRBJ2-7,TRBV7-2,TGTGCCAGCAGCCTAGCTCGGAGCCTCTCCTACGAGCAGTACTTC,CASSLARSLSYEQYF
NA,many,TRBJ2-7,TRBV7-9,TGTGCCAGCAGCTCAGATCCCTACGAGCAGTACTTC,CASSSDPYEQYF
TRBD2,NA,TRBJ2-1,TRBV7-9,TGTGCCAGCAGCTTAGTTCCTGGCGGGAGTATCTACAATGAGCAGTTCTTC,CASSLVPGGSIYNEQFF
TRBD1,many,TRBJ1-5,TRBV2,TGTGCCAGCAGGACACAGGGGAATCAGCCCCAGCATTTT,CASRTQGNQPQHF
NA,few,TRBJ2-7,TRBV7-9,TGTACCAGCAGCTTAGATCGGGATAGCGTCTACGAGCAGTACTTC,CTSSLDRDSVYEQYF
TRBD1,many,TRBJ2-1,TRBV12-3/TRBV12-4,TGTGCCAGCAGTTTAGTCCGGGACAGGGACAATGAGCAGTTCTTC,CASSLVRDRDNEQFF
NA,few,TRBJ2-4,TRBV5-1,TGCGCCAGCAGCCAGGCCGGGATAGCCAAAAACATTCAGTACTTC,CASSQAGIAKNIQYF
NA,few,TRBJ2-5,TRBV10-3,TGTGCCATCAGTGAGTCAGTAGGAGCGACCCAGTACTTC,CAISESVGATQYF
NA,many,TRBJ2-5,TRBV18,TGTGCCAGCTCAATCTCCACAGGCACGACAAAAGAGACCCAGTACTTC,CASSISTGTTKETQYF
TRBD2,many,TRBJ2-1,TRBV5-1,TGCGCCAGCAGCTTGGGGACAAGGACTAGCGGGAGAGGTAATGAGCAGTTCTTC,CASSLGTRTSGRGNEQFF
NA,many,TRBJ1-2,TRBV28,TGTGCCAGCAGTTCTACCGGGAAATTCGATCCTCATGGCTACACCTTC,CASSSTGKFDPHGYTF
TRBD1,many,TRBJ2-7,TRBV7-2,TGTGCCAGCAGCCCGCGGACAGGGGTCCTCGAGCAGTACTTC,CASSPRTGVLEQYF
TRBD2,many,TRBJ2-3,TRBV7-9,TGTGCCAGCAGCCTCCCGGGACTAGCGGGAGAACCAGATACGCAGTATTTT,CASSLPGLAGEPDTQYF
TRBD1,few,TRBJ2-1,TRBV24-1,TGTGCCACGGGACAGTATGCCTATGAGCAGTTCTTC,CATGQYAYEQFF
NA,NA,TRBJ2-7,TRBV3-1,TGTGCCAGCAGCCAAGAGACCAGGGGCTACGAGCAGTACTTC,CASSQETRGYEQYF
NA,few,TRBJ1-2,TRBV20-1,TGCAGTGCTAGCCGGGACACTTCTAACTATGGCTACACCTTC,CSASRDTSNYGYTF
NA,NA,TRBJ2-7,TRBV20-1,TGCAGTGCTAGGAGGAGGAACTCCTACGAGCAGTACTTC,CSARRRNSYEQYF
NA,few,TRBJ2-3,TRBV20-1,TGCAGTGCTAGACGAGGGGGCACAGATACGCAGTATTTT,CSARRGGTDTQYF
TRBD1,many,TRBJ2-2,TRBV2,TGTGCCAGCAGGGATGACAGGGCTGGGGAGCTGTTTTTT,CASRDDRAGELFF
TRBD1,NA,TRBJ1-5,TRBV10-3,TGTGCCATCTCAGGGGGGAGTGAGCCCCAGCATTTT,CAISGGSEPQHF
NA,few,TRBJ2-1,TRBV20-1,TGCAGTTCCAGTGGAGGGAGCTCCTACAATGAGCAGTTCTTC,CSSSGGSSYNEQFF
NA,many,TRBJ2-6,TRBV5-6,TGTGCCAGCAGCTTGCAACTTATAACTGGGGCCAACGTCCTGACTTTC,CASSLQLITGANVLTF
TRBD2,many,TRBJ2-1,TRBV28,TGTGCCAGCAGGACCCGAAGCGGGAACTCCTACAATGAGCAGTTCTTC,CASRTRSGNSYNEQFF
TRBD1,many,TRBJ2-7,TRBV28,TGTGCCAGCAAACCGGGACAGTCCTACGAGCAGTACTTC,CASKPGQSYEQYF
NA,many,TRBJ2-3,TRBV2,TGTGCCAGCAGCGGACAGCCTAGCACAGATACGCAGTATTTT,CASSGQPSTDTQYF
NA,many,TRBJ1-2,TRBV2,TGTGCCAGCAGGGGAGGGGAAGGGTATGGCTACACCTTC,CASRGGEGYGYTF
NA,many,TRBJ1-1,TRBV28,TGTGCCAGCAGTTTATACGGGACTGAAGCTTTCTTT,CASSLYGTEAFF
TRBD2,many,TRBJ2-7,TRBV5-1,TGCGCCAGCAGTCGGGGGGAATCCTACGAGCAGTACTTC,CASSRGESYEQYF
NA,few,TRBJ1-5,TRBV27,TGTGCCAGCAGTCGCCACGGGACTCACAATCAGCCCCAGCATTTT,CASSRHGTHNQPQHF
TRBD1,NA,TRBJ2-5,TRBV13,TGTGCCAGCAGCGGGACAGGGAGGCTTGAGACCCAGTACTTC,CASSGTGRLETQYF
NA,many,TRBJ2-5,TRBV18,TGTGCCAGCTCATCGGGCCGTTCGGCTCAAGAGACCCAGTACTTC,CASSSGRSAQETQYF
NA,NA,TRBJ2-5,TRBV7-9,TGTGCCAGCAGCCATGACAGACAAGAGACCCAGTACTTC,CASSHDRQETQYF
NA,few,TRBJ2-6,TRBV3-1,TGTGCCAGCAGCCAAGATTGGCCAGCGGTTAGCTCTGGGGCCAACGTCCTGACTTTC,CASSQDWPAVSSGANVLTF
NA,many,TRBJ1-1,TRBV28,TGTGCCAGCAGTTTAGGTGGGGGTTTTGACACTGAAGCTTTCTTT,CASSLGGGFDTEAFF
NA,NA,TRBJ1-1,TRBV19,TGTGCCAGTAGTCGATACAGGGTGGACACTGAAGCTTTCTTT,CASSRYRVDTEAFF
TRBD2,many,TRBJ2-1,TRBV7-3,TGTGCCAGCAGCTTAACGGGGTCTAGCGGGAGCTCCTACAATGAGCAGTTCTTC,CASSLTGSSGSSYNEQFF
NA,NA,TRBJ2-7,TRBV5-6,TGTGCCAGCAGTACGACGGACGAGCAGTACTTC,CASSTTDEQYF
TRBD1,many,TRBJ2-1,TRBV12-3/TRBV12-4,TGTGCCAGCAGTCCATACGGGACAGGCCCGATCTACAATGAGCAGTTCTTC,CASSPYGTGPIYNEQFF